These 6 T cell receptor beta chains were sequenced from one sample in a study of T-cell reconstitution after alpha-beta-depleted transplantation in children. Preparation of the TCRbeta library was carried out with unique molecular identifiers. MiXCR, run by TCRdb on the PCR reads, gives a single entry per CDR3 protein. The table includes around 800,000 distinct CDR3 sequences, 15% to 20% detected once. The sequencing here drew on PBMCs, mostly from graft donor cells, taken 360 days after TCRalphabeta/CD19-depleted stem cell transplant. The receptors were gathered from a male patient younger than 18 who had a stem cell transplant for acute lymphoblastic leukemia, so the T cells may come from the graft donor.

This clonotype was recorded many times. The chain couples TRBV5-1 to TRBJ2-5, with 8 bases that match TRBD2. Germline assignment: CDR1 SGHRS and CDR2 YFSETQ. CDR3 length equals 16 residues. Trimming removed 4 bases from V and 1 base from J; junction bases left unmatched: 9. Written as DNA, the CDR3 is TGCGCCAGCAGCCTAGGAGCGGGAGATCGCCAAGAGACCCAGTACTTC. Encoded protein: CASSLGAGDRQETQYF.

V gene TRBV2 combines with J gene TRBJ2-1; 7 bases are a match to TRBD1. Germline V gene data show CDR1 as SNHLY and CDR2 as FYNNEI. This CDR3 region has 16 residues. The ends lost 3 bases at V and 4 bases at J; junction bases unmatched: 9. CDR3: CASSERQGAQYNEQFF. The CDR3 region has the DNA TGTGCCAGCAGTGAGAGACAGGGAGCACAGTACAATGAGCAGTTCTTC.

Here the CDR3 DNA reads TGTGCCAGCAGTGACCCGGCTAGCGGAAGAAATGAGCAGTTCTTC. Translation: CASSDPASGRNEQFF. The J gene is TRBJ2-1, the V gene TRBV25-1; TRBD2 matches 7 bases. Germline lookup yields CDR1 MGHDK and CDR2 SYGVNS. CDR3 size: 15 residues. V shed 3 bases, J shed 7 bases, and the junction held 9 bases outside the gene matches.

The rearrangement joins TRBV5-6 to TRBJ2-2; 8 bases match TRBD1. The V gene end was trimmed by 4 bases and the J gene end by 6 bases; junction bases not matched to a gene: 17. Germline V lookup: CDR1 SGHDT, CDR2 YYEEEE. The CDR3 length is 18 residues. CDR3 DNA: TGTGCCAGCAGCCTCCCGGACAGGGTGGTCTCGCGTCCCGGGGAGCTGTTTTTT. It encodes CASSLPDRVVSRPGELFF.

The CDR3 is CASSLTWRAYEQYF. CDR3 in DNA: TGTGCCAGCAGTCTTACTTGGAGGGCCTACGAGCAGTACTTC. The chain uses TRBV12-3 or TRBV12-4 and TRBJ2-7, with a weak D call TRBD2 (6 bases). The CDR3 extends over 14 amino acids. The V end lost 5 bases, the J end lost 2 bases, and 13 bases lay between the germline ends.

The chain combines TRBV20-1 with TRBJ1-5, with 7 bases that match TRBD1. The CDR3 is made up of 16 amino acids. CDR1 and CDR2 from the germline V gene are DFQATT and SNEGSKA (reference sequence). V shed 1 base, J shed 6 bases, and the junction held 12 bases outside the gene matches. As DNA, the CDR3 is TGCAGTGCTAGAGTTTTAGGACAGGCGACAGCTCAGCCCCAGCATTTT. It translates to CSARVLGQATAQPQHF.